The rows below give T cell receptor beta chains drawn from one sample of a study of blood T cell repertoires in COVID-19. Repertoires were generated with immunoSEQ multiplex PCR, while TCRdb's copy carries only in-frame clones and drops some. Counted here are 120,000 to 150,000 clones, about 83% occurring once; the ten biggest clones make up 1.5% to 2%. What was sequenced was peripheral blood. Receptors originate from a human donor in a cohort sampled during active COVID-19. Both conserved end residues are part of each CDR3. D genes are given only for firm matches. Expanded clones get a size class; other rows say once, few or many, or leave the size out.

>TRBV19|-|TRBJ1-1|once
CASTERGGSVTEAFF
TGTGCCAGTACCGAAAGGGGGGGTTCGGTCACTGAAGCTTTCTTT
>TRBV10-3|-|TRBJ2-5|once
CAISVFSGAKVTQYF
TGTGCCATCAGTGTTTTTTCGGGAGCTAAAGTGACCCAGTACTTC
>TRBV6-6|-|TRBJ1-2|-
CASTAGGEGYTF
TGTGCCAGCACGGCAGGAGGCGAAGGCTACACCTTC
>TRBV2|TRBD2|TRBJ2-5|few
CASSEGREVRFPVETQYF
TGTGCCAGCAGTGAAGGGCGGGAGGTACGATTCCCCGTGGAGACCCAGTACTTC
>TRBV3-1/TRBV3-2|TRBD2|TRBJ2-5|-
CASSQVEVGLAGYQETQYF
TGTGCCAGCAGCCAAGTAGAGGTGGGACTAGCGGGATACCAAGAGACCCAGTACTTC
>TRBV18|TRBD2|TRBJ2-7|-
CASSPAGLAGGYEQYF
TGTGCCAGCTCACCGGCCGGACTAGCGGGAGGGTACGAGCAGTACTTC
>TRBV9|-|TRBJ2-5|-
CASSLGNQADQETQYF
TGTGCCAGCAGCCTAGGGAATCAGGCAGACCAAGAGACCCAGTACTTC
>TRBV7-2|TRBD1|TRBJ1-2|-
CASSFNTGGVYGYTF
TGTGCCAGCAGCTTTAATACAGGGGGCGTCTATGGCTACACCTTC
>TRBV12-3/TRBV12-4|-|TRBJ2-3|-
CASRVAATDTQYF
TGTGCCAGCAGGGTAGCGGCAACAGATACGCAGTATTTT
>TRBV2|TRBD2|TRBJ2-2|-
CASSEWTSGIDTGELFF
TGTGCCAGCAGTGAGTGGACTAGCGGGATCGACACCGGGGAGCTGTTTTTT
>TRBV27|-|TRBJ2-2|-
CASSFWQGFGTGELFF
TGTGCCAGCAGTTTCTGGCAGGGCTTTGGGACCGGGGAGCTGTTTTTT
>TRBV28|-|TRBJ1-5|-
CASSLQTKPQHF
TGTGCCAGCAGTTTACAGACTAAGCCCCAGCATTTT
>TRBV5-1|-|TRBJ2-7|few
CASSLTGNNANYEQYF
TGCGCCAGCAGCTTGACAGGAAATAACGCGAACTACGAGCAGTACTTC
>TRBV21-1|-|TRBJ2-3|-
CASSKSKTGPGSTDTQYF
TGTGCCAGCAGCAAATCGAAAACAGGCCCTGGGAGCACAGATACGCAGTATTTT
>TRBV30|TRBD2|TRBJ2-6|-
CALGLAFTGANVLTF
TGTGCCTTGGGACTAGCGTTTACTGGGGCCAACGTCCTGACTTTC
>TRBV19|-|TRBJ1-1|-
CASSILGVETEAFF
TGTGCCAGTAGTATCCTTGGAGTAGAAACTGAAGCTTTCTTT
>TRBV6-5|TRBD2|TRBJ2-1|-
CASSYSAGGKNEQFF
TGTGCCAGCAGTTACTCTGCGGGAGGGAAAAATGAGCAGTTCTTC
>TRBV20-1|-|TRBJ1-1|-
CSAEQNTEAFF
TGCAGTGCCGAACAAAACACTGAAGCTTTCTTT
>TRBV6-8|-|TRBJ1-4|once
CASSYVQGGEKLFF
TGTGCCAGCAGTTACGTACAGGGCGGCGAAAAACTGTTTTTT
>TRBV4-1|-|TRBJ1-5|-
CASSRQGDQPQHF
TGCGCCAGCAGCAGGCAGGGTGATCAGCCCCAGCATTTT
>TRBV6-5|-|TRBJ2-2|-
CASSYSILGVGELFF
TGTGCCAGCAGTTACTCGATCCTAGGGGTCGGGGAGCTGTTTTTT
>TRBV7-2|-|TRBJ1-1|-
CASSLVVADTEAFF
TGTGCCAGCAGCTTAGTTGTGGCAGACACTGAAGCTTTCTTT
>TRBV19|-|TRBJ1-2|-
CASSEGGQLYGYTF
TGTGCCAGTAGCGAAGGAGGACAGCTCTATGGCTACACCTTC
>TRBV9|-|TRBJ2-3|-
CASSAGFPAGTDTQYF
TGTGCCAGCAGCGCCGGGTTCCCGGCGGGGACAGATACGCAGTATTTT
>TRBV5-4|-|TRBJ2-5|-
CASSLDPGQETQYF
TGTGCCAGCAGCTTGGATCCGGGCCAAGAGACCCAGTACTTC
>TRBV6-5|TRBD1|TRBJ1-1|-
CASSLQGIDTEAFF
TGTGCCAGCAGCTTACAGGGGATCGACACTGAAGCTTTCTTT
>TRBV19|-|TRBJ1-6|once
CASSIGRNSPLHF
TGTGCCAGTAGTATAGGTCGGAATTCACCCCTCCACTTT
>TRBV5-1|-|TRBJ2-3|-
CASSLRGTATDTQYF
TGCGCCAGCAGCTTGCGCGGGACAGCCACAGATACGCAGTATTTT
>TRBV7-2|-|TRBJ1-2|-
CASSLEGDPGGYGYTF
TGTGCCAGCAGCTTAGAGGGGGATCCGGGGGGCTATGGCTACACCTTC
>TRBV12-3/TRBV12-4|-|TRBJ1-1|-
CASSPSGWAEAFF
TGTGCCAGCAGCCCTTCCGGGTGGGCTGAAGCTTTCTTT
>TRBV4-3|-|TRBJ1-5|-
CASSQDLSVPQWQPQHF
TGCGCCAGCAGCCAAGATCTGTCAGTTCCTCAATGGCAGCCCCAGCATTTT
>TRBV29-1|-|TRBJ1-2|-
CSVEQPANYGYTF
TGCAGCGTTGAGCAACCAGCGAACTATGGCTACACCTTC